These 20 T cell receptor beta chains share one sample of origin, sequenced in a study of shared clonotypes between healthy human individuals. Repertoires were generated with immunoSEQ multiplex PCR, while TCRdb's copy carries only in-frame clones and drops some. The sample has about 800,000 clones, approximately 97% seen once. CD8 cells classed as naive were CD45RO-negative and positively selected for CCR7, excluding terminally differentiated effector memory CD45RA+ cells. Specimen: naive CD8+ T cells sorted from blood. The receptors were gathered from a man aged 25 to 40 in good health.

The V and J genes are TRBV18 and TRBJ2-1, with TRBD2 as a possible D gene (6 bases). Looked up from germline, CDR1 is KGHSH and CDR2 is LQKENI. This CDR3 spans 15 amino acids. The V gene lost 5 bases and the J gene lost 6 bases, with 17 bases spanning the gap. The CDR3 nucleotides are TGTGCCAGCTCAGGAACCGGGAGTATAATCAATGAGCAGTTCTTC. This encodes CASSGTGSIINEQFF.

With respect to this clone: The same CDR3 can be traced to other DNA sequences in this sample. CDR3 sequence (DNA): TGCGCCAGCAGCCAGGGTCTAGCCAATGAGCAGTTCTTC. Translated: CASSQGLANEQFF. J is TRBJ2-1 and V is TRBV4-1, with D tentatively TRBD2 (5 bases). V was trimmed by 3 bases and J by 6 bases, leaving 9 bases between them. CDR1 and CDR2 from the germline V gene are MGHRA and YSYEKL. The CDR3 runs 13 residues.

The chain uses TRBV7-9 and TRBJ1-2; D call uncertain. The length of the CDR3 is 13 residues. CDR1 SEHNR and CDR2 FQNEAQ come from the germline V gene (reference sequence). V dropped 9 bases and J dropped 0 bases, with 11 bases sitting between them. Here the CDR3 reads CASSTDSNYGYTF. Written as DNA, the CDR3 is TGTGCCAGTTCGACGGATTCTAACTATGGCTACACCTTC.

The chain carries TRBV12-5 and TRBJ2-3, with 7 bases matching TRBD2. Looked up from germline, CDR1 is LGHNT and CDR2 is FRNRAP. After removal of 5 bases from V and 2 bases from J, the junction contained 7 bases not matched to a gene. The CDR3 sequence is 15 residues long. The CDR3 is CASGPRGGDTDTQYF. As DNA, the CDR3 is TGTGCTAGTGGTCCCCGGGGAGGGGACACAGATACGCAGTATTTT.

The chain couples TRBV6-1 to TRBJ2-1; TRBD1 or TRBD2 may be the D gene (6 bases each). The CDR3 extends over 13 amino acids. The V gene's germline CDR1 is MNHNS and CDR2 SASEGT. V lost 4 bases, J lost 8 bases, and 12 bases lay in between. The CDR3: CASSALRGHEQFF. The CDR3, as DNA: TGTGCCAGCAGTGCCCTTCGGGGGCATGAGCAGTTCTTC.

The chain combines TRBV18 with TRBJ1-1; a possible D gene is TRBD1 (5 bases). Per the germline V gene, CDR1 is KGHSH and CDR2 is LQKENI. The CDR3 sequence is 16 residues long. Trimming removed 6 bases at V and 4 bases at J, with 21 bases between. The chain's CDR3 is CASSPQGTPGLTEAFF. The CDR3 bases are TGTGCCAGCTCTCCCCAGGGAACCCCCGGCCTCACTGAAGCTTTCTTT. Full variable domain (missing parts from reference TRBV18 and TRBJ1-1): NAGVMQNPRHLVRRRGQEARLRCSPMKGHSHVYWYRQLPEEGLKFMVYLQKENIIDESGMPKERFSAEFPKEGPSILRIQQVVRGDSAAYFCASSPQGTPGLTEAFFGQGTRLTVV.

The chain joins TRBV9 to TRBJ2-3; the D gene is possibly TRBD1 (5 bases). CDR3 length equals 14 residues. The V gene lost 3 bases and the J gene lost 4 bases, with 12 bases spanning the gap. Germline V gene sequence: CDR1 SGDLS, CDR2 YYNGEE. The CDR3 nucleotides read TGTGCCAGCAGCGAGTGGGCCAGGGCAGATACGCAGTATTTT. It encodes CASSEWARADTQYF.

The J gene is TRBJ2-1, the V gene TRBV11-2; D possibly corresponds to TRBD1 (6 bases). The V end was cut by 5 bases, the J end by 6 bases, with 11 bases between. Germline loops: CDR1 SGHAT, CDR2 FQNNGV. The CDR3 sequence is 13 residues long. The CDR3 DNA reads TGTGCCAGCAGCGGGCTCAGGGGCAATGAGCAGTTCTTC. It is translated as CASSGLRGNEQFF.

This rearrangement joins TRBV27 to TRBJ2-3; D remains ambiguous. The germline V gene encodes CDR1 MNHEY and CDR2 SMNVEV (reference sequence). V lost 5 bases and J 6 bases, leaving 9 bases between the germline ends. The CDR3 loop spans 12 amino acids. DNA for the CDR3: TGTGCCAGCAGTCCGCGCCAGGATACGCAGTATTTT. This sequence encodes CASSPRQDTQYF.

The chain links TRBV28 to TRBJ2-7; no reliable D call. Germline-derived CDR1 and CDR2 are MDHEN and SYDVKM. Trimming cost V 7 bases and J 5 bases, with 12 bases left between them. The CDR3 is 12 amino acids. This chain's CDR3 is CASNWGNNEQYF. The CDR3 DNA reads TGTGCCAGCAACTGGGGTAACAACGAGCAGTACTTC.

This clone was seen a handful of times. The same CDR3 also results from other DNA sequences found in this sample. The rearrangement uses TRBV30 and TRBJ2-5, with D possibly matching TRBD2 (5 bases). The CDR3 is made up of 13 amino acids. The V end lost 0 bases, the J end lost 5 bases, and 10 bases lay between the germline ends. Germline V gives CDR1 GTSNPN, CDR2 SVGIG (reference sequence). The CDR3 DNA sequence: TGTGCCTGGAGTGTGGCCGGCGGGGAGACCCAGTACTTC. This sequence encodes CAWSVAGGETQYF.

The V and J genes are TRBV7-7 and TRBJ2-7, with no clear D. This CDR3 contains 13 residues. CDR1 and CDR2 (germline): SSHAT, FNYEAQ (reference sequence). V lost 5 bases to trimming and J lost 4 bases, with 12 bases between them. CDR3 in DNA: TGTGCCAGCAGCACCCCACCAGTTTACGAGCAGTACTTC. It codes for CASSTPPVYEQYF.

Regarding this clone: Different DNA sequences within this sample yield the same CDR3. This chain uses TRBV4-3 with TRBJ1-1; D remains unclear. Deletions cut 1 base from V and 1 base from J, with 7 bases between. The CDR3 consists of 14 residues. CDR1 LGHNA and CDR2 YSLEER come from the germline V gene. The CDR3 sequence: CASSQGAGNTEAFF. CDR3 bases: TGCGCCAGCAGCCAAGGAGCGGGGAACACTGAAGCTTTCTTT.

This clone was seen a single time. J is TRBJ2-7 and V is TRBV27; the D gene could be TRBD1 or TRBD2 (6 bases each). Germline-derived CDR1 and CDR2 are MNHEY and SMNVEV (reference sequence). The V end was cut by 6 bases, the J end by 3 bases, with 18 bases between. The CDR3 is 15 amino acids. CDR3 DNA: TGTGCCAGCAGCCCGCCGGGGGCTAGCTTCTACGAGCAGTACTTC. It yields the protein CASSPPGASFYEQYF.

The chain is built from TRBV9 and TRBJ2-7; TRBD1 matches 7 bases. Per germline, CDR1 SGDLS and CDR2 YYNGEE. The CDR3 contains 13 residues. Trimming removed 3 bases from V and 5 bases from J; junction bases left unmatched: 5. The CDR3 sequence: CASSARQGDEQYF. The CDR3 DNA follows: TGTGCCAGCAGCGCCCGACAGGGCGACGAGCAGTACTTC.

The V gene is TRBV7-9, the J gene TRBJ1-4; a weak D match, TRBD1 (5 bases). V lost 4 bases and J lost 12, with 12 bases in between. Germline values: CDR1 SEHNR, CDR2 FQNEAQ (reference sequence). This CDR3 region has 12 residues. In DNA, the CDR3 is TGTGCCAGCAGCTCAACAGGCCGCGAACTGTTTTTT. This codes for CASSSTGRELFF. Drawing the rest from reference TRBV7-9 and TRBJ1-4, the complete variable domain is DTGVSQNPRHKITKRGQNVTFRCDPISEHNRLYWYRQTLGQGPEFLTYFQNEAQLEKSRLLSDRFSAERPKGSFSTLEIQRTEQGDSAMYLCASSSTGRELFFGSGTQLSVL.

CDR3 sequence: CATCRTGYTGELFF. DNA of the CDR3: TGTGCCACCTGTAGGACAGGGTACACCGGGGAGCTGTTTTTT. The chain uses TRBV19 and TRBJ2-2, with 8 bases matching TRBD1. The V gene's germline CDR1 is LNHDA and CDR2 SQIVND (reference sequence). This CDR3 comprises 14 residues. V lost 10 bases to trimming and J lost 3 bases; unmatched junction nucleotides: 7. Complete variable domain (other parts from reference TRBV19 and TRBJ2-2): DGGITQSPKYLFRKEGQNVTLSCEQNLNHDAMYWYRQDPGQGLRLIYYSQIVNDFQKGDIAEGYSVSREKKESFPLTVTSAQKNPTAFYLCATCRTGYTGELFFGEGSRLTVL.

This clone was picked up one time. The rearrangement links TRBV14 to TRBJ1-2, with D perhaps TRBD1 (6 bases). Germline CDR1 reads SGHDN; CDR2 reads FVKESK. V lost 3 bases to trimming and J lost 4 bases, with 12 bases between them. The CDR3 has 14 residues. CDR3 loop: CASSQYAGAYGYTF. Written as DNA, the CDR3 is TGTGCCAGCAGCCAGTACGCAGGGGCCTATGGCTACACCTTC.

The chain couples TRBV5-1 to TRBJ2-7, with TRBD1 matching over 8 bases. This CDR3 region has 15 residues. V lost 4 bases and J lost 7; bases outside the gene matches: 13. CDR1 and CDR2 from the germline V gene are SGHRS and YFSETQ. The CDR3: CASSTTWDRLYEQYF. The DNA for the CDR3 is TGCGCCAGCAGCACTACTTGGGACAGGTTGTATGAGCAGTACTTC.

This chain links TRBV7-9 with TRBJ1-1; unclear D gene. Trimming took 5 bases from V and 7 from J, leaving 11 bases between them. The CDR3 has 12 amino acids. Germline V gives CDR1 SEHNR, CDR2 FQNEAQ (reference sequence). CDR3 sequence: CASSRGRIEAFF. The DNA of the CDR3 is TGTGCCAGCAGCCGAGGGCGGATTGAAGCTTTCTTT.